These T cell receptor beta chains were read from a single sample in a study of blood T cell repertoires in COVID-19. Data came from immunoSEQ multiplex PCR; TCRdb stores just in-frame clones and leaves some out. There are about 220,000 clones in the sample; under 90% occur only once, and 4.5% to 6% lies in the top ten. Input material: peripheral blood. These receptors all come from a woman in her fifties or sixties who had recovered from COVID-19. Both conserved end residues are part of each CDR3. The D gene is left open where the match is weak. Size values are once, few and many counts, or a class for expanded clones, and some rows have none.

d_call	clone_size	v_call	j_call	cdr3_aa	cdr3_nt
-	-	TRBV24-1	TRBJ2-7	CATTPGTPFQQYF	TGTGCCACCACCCCCGGGACACCTTTCCAGCAGTACTTC
TRBD2	-	TRBV7-2	TRBJ2-7	CASSSTSGGTYEQYF	TGTGCCAGCAGCTCAACTAGCGGGGGGACCTACGAGCAGTACTTC
TRBD1	-	TRBV2	TRBJ2-7	CASRQGAPYEQYF	TGTGCCAGCAGGCAGGGGGCACCCTACGAGCAGTACTTC
-	-	TRBV6-6	TRBJ1-1	CASGAGLNTEAFF	TGTGCCAGCGGTGCGGGGCTGAACACTGAAGCTTTCTTT
-	-	TRBV7-7	TRBJ2-1	CASSLREDSSPYNEQFF	TGTGCTAGCAGCTTAAGAGAGGACAGTAGCCCCTACAATGAGCAGTTCTTC
-	-	TRBV19	TRBJ2-1	CASSDRRRRDEQFF	TGTGCCAGTTCCGACAGGAGGAGGCGCGATGAGCAGTTCTTC
-	-	TRBV6-1	TRBJ2-5	CASSEGLRETQYF	TGTGCCAGCAGTGAAGGTCTCCGGGAGACCCAGTACTTC
-	-	TRBV15	TRBJ1-1	CATSSGGFSTEAFF	TGTGCCACCAGCAGCGGGGGGTTTAGCACTGAAGCTTTCTTT
TRBD2	-	TRBV18	TRBJ2-7	CASRPASGGYRGDEQYF	TGTGCCAGCCGTCCGGCAAGCGGGGGGTACCGAGGGGACGAGCAGTACTTC
-	-	TRBV30	TRBJ2-7	CAWTWARDSAEQYF	TGTGCCTGGACGTGGGCGCGGGACTCTGCGGAGCAGTACTTC
-	-	TRBV7-3	TRBJ2-2	CASSLGSSAGELFF	TGTGCCAGCAGCTTAGGTTCTTCGGCCGGGGAGCTGTTTTTT
-	-	TRBV29-1	TRBJ2-1	CSVEGSSRFRPEQFF	TGCAGCGTTGAAGGGTCTTCGCGCTTCCGTCCGGAGCAGTTCTTC
TRBD1	-	TRBV18	TRBJ2-7	CASSRQGAYEQYF	TGTGCCAGCTCGCGACAGGGGGCCTACGAGCAGTACTTC
TRBD2	-	TRBV29-1	TRBJ2-7	CSVDRGEPYEQYF	TGCAGCGTTGACCGGGGGGAGCCCTACGAGCAGTACTTC
-	few	TRBV30	TRBJ1-6	CATADRNNSPLHF	TGTGCCACGGCCGACAGGAATAATTCACCCCTCCACTTT
TRBD1	-	TRBV10-2	TRBJ2-5	CASSESMGQIFQETQYF	TGCGCCAGCAGTGAGAGTATGGGACAGATCTTCCAAGAGACCCAGTACTTC
TRBD2	-	TRBV4-1	TRBJ2-3	CASSQPREGDTQYF	TGCGCCAGCAGCCAGCCCCGGGAGGGGGATACGCAGTATTTT
TRBD1	few	TRBV9	TRBJ1-3	CASSVAPGGRDTIYF	TGTGCCAGCAGCGTAGCCCCAGGGGGCAGAGACACCATATATTTT
TRBD1	-	TRBV2	TRBJ1-2	CASSVDREAYGYTF	TGTGCCAGCAGCGTAGACAGGGAAGCCTATGGCTACACCTTC
-	-	TRBV19	TRBJ2-3	CASSRRTDTQYF	TGTGCCAGTAGTCGAAGGACTGATACGCAGTATTTT
-	-	TRBV4-1	TRBJ2-5	CASSQIQPGETQYF	TGCGCCAGCAGCCAAATCCAGCCGGGAGAGACCCAGTACTTC
-	-	TRBV6-5	TRBJ1-1	CATKVRGMNTEAFF	TGTGCCACTAAAGTGCGGGGAATGAACACTGAAGCTTTCTTT
-	-	TRBV12-1	TRBJ2-2	CASSWGLATTNTGELFF	TGTGCCAGCAGCTGGGGACTAGCGACGACGAACACCGGGGAGCTGTTTTTT
-	-	TRBV4-1	TRBJ1-1	CASSQDGNLSEAFF	TGCGCCAGCAGCCAAGACGGTAATTTGTCAGAAGCTTTCTTT
-	-	TRBV10-3	TRBJ1-2	CALGGAANYGYTF	TGTGCCTTGGGGGGGGCAGCTAACTATGGCTACACCTTC
TRBD1	-	TRBV30	TRBJ2-3	CAWTRGRPDTQYF	TGTGCCTGGACCAGGGGGCGCCCAGATACGCAGTATTTT
TRBD1	-	TRBV6-5	TRBJ1-1	CASSLDRGRTEAFF	TGTGCCAGCAGCCTGGACAGGGGGCGGACTGAAGCTTTCTTT
-	-	TRBV19	TRBJ1-1	CASSIAMANTEAFF	TGTGCCAGTAGTATAGCGATGGCGAACACTGAAGCTTTCTTT
-	-	TRBV6-6	TRBJ1-3	CASRGRGGSGNTIYF	TGTGCCAGCAGGGGGAGGGGGGGCTCTGGAAACACCATATATTTT
TRBD2	-	TRBV20-1	TRBJ2-3	CSASPNRGGAGTDTQYF	TGCAGTGCTAGTCCCAACCGGGGGGGGGCAGGCACAGATACGCAGTATTTT
-	-	TRBV30	TRBJ2-7	CAWSVLGLASYEQYF	TGTGCCTGGAGTGTCCTCGGCCTAGCCTCCTACGAGCAGTACTTC
-	-	TRBV23-1	TRBJ2-3	CASRDRGDTQYF	TGCGCCAGCAGGGACAGAGGTGATACGCAGTATTTT
-	-	TRBV18	TRBJ1-4	CASSPPTGREKLFF	TGTGCCAGCTCACCACCAACAGGGAGAGAAAAACTGTTTTTT
TRBD1	-	TRBV7-9	TRBJ1-3	CASSLAPGQGNTIYF	TGTGCCAGCAGCTTAGCGCCCGGACAGGGTAACACCATATATTTT
-	-	TRBV9	TRBJ2-3	CASSVAGTDTQYF	TGTGCCAGCAGCGTAGCTGGCACAGATACGCAGTATTTT
-	-	TRBV6-5	TRBJ1-3	CASRPPGFGNTIYF	TGTGCCAGCAGGCCGCCCGGGTTCGGAAACACCATATATTTT
-	-	TRBV4-1	TRBJ1-3	CASSQVSGGSGNTIYF	TGCGCCAGCAGCCAAGTCAGCGGCGGCTCTGGAAACACCATATATTTT
-	once	TRBV6-1	TRBJ1-4	CASSDLTGSSEKLFF	TGTGCCAGCAGTGACCTCACAGGGTCTTCTGAAAAACTGTTTTTT
TRBD1	-	TRBV5-1	TRBJ1-1	CASSSGTGMNTEAFF	TGCGCCAGCAGCTCCGGGACAGGAATGAACACTGAAGCTTTCTTT
-	-	TRBV5-6	TRBJ1-2	CASSLELGSSNYGYTF	TGTGCCAGCAGCCTAGAACTTGGGTCATCAAACTATGGCTACACCTTC
TRBD1	-	TRBV9	TRBJ2-1	CASSVSGQPHNEQFF	TGTGCCAGCAGCGTATCGGGACAGCCCCACAATGAGCAGTTCTTC
TRBD1	-	TRBV11-2	TRBJ2-5	CASSPRTGIGQETQYF	TGTGCCAGCAGCCCCCGGACAGGGATTGGGCAAGAGACCCAGTACTTC
-	-	TRBV5-1	TRBJ1-1	CASSSGMNTEAFF	TGCGCCAGCAGCTCAGGGATGAACACTGAAGCTTTCTTT